This TCR beta chain was sequenced during a study of T cells after posttransplantation cyclophosphamide. Peripheral blood was collected from the related graft donor on the marrow donation day. This clone was seen at least ten times. The antigen is unknown. This table comes from immunoSEQ multiplex PCR, and its TCRdb copy is limited to in-frame clones, with some not included. Reported are fewer than 40,000 clones, none seen only once; the ten largest carry about 4.2%. The study, taken as a whole, reports: Skin or GI-infiltrating T cells shared few TRB sequences with blood. Recipient CMV seropositivity and CMV reactivation strongly tracked TRB clonality.

V lost 7 bases and J lost 7; bases outside the gene matches: 6. This CDR3 comprises 13 residues. Germline V gives CDR1 SNHLY, CDR2 FYNNEI. This TCR derives from a woman aged 50 to 65 in good health and a related stem cell transplant donor. Sequenced: PBMCs. V gene TRBV2 combines with J gene TRBJ2-2; 7 nucleotides line up with TRBD1. For the CDR3, the DNA is TGTGCCAGCACCAAACAGGGGAGCGGGGAGCTGTTTTTT. Translating gives CASTKQGSGELFF.